This entry lists 8 T cell receptor beta chains sequenced from one sample in a study of T cells in narcolepsy. TCRdb keeps only in-frame clones here, not all; method: immunoSEQ multiplex PCR. The sample consists of about 24,000 clones, approximately 89% of them appearing once. Sequences were obtained from CD45RA- memory CD4+ T cells from PBMCs. Receptors were obtained from a human donor with narcolepsy.

The rearrangement links TRBV2 to TRBJ1-5; 7 bases agree with TRBD1. Germline V gives CDR1 SNHLY, CDR2 FYNNEI. J gave up 5 bases and V 6 bases, and 10 bases lay outside the gene matches. This CDR3 spans 15 amino acids. The CDR3 is CASRLGRDSHQPQHF. The CDR3 DNA follows: TGTGCCAGCAGACTGGGCCGGGACAGCCATCAGCCCCAGCATTTT.

This chain joins TRBV2 and TRBJ1-5; 10 bases are shared with TRBD1. The CDR3 extends over 14 amino acids. CDR1 is SNHLY and CDR2 is FYNNEI in the germline V gene. V was clipped by 7 bases and J by 6 bases; unmatched bases: 6. CDR3 protein: CASNHRQGAQPQHF. As DNA, the CDR3 is TGTGCCAGCAACCATAGACAGGGGGCTCAGCCCCAGCATTTT.

This chain links TRBV5-1 with TRBJ2-5, with TRBD1 identical over 8 bases. Germline CDR1 reads SGHRS; CDR2 reads YFSETQ. The length of the CDR3 is 15 residues. V gave up 0 bases and J gave up 5 bases; unmatched junction bases: 6. The CDR3 loop reads CASSLEAGGRETQYF. Here the CDR3 DNA reads TGCGCCAGCAGCTTGGAGGCAGGGGGCCGGGAGACCCAGTACTTC.

The sample holds a few counts of this clone. The rearrangement joins TRBV6-5 to TRBJ1-5; D uncertain. The ends were cut back, 6 bases at V and 3 bases at J, with 12 bases in the middle. This CDR3 is built from 14 residues. Germline CDR1 reads MNHEY; CDR2 reads SVGAGI. Here the CDR3 reads CASRGLLSNQPQHF. The CDR3 DNA reads TGTGCCAGCAGGGGCCTCCTTTCCAATCAGCCCCAGCATTTT.

The V call is TRBV30, the J call TRBJ2-2; 7 bases are shared with TRBD2. Germline assignment: CDR1 GTSNPN and CDR2 SVGIG (reference sequence). This CDR3 has 16 residues. The V gene end was trimmed by 4 bases and the J gene end by 3 bases; junction bases not matched to a gene: 11. The CDR3 DNA reads TGTGCCTGGACCCCCCTGGGCGGGAGAGACACCGGGGAGCTGTTTTTT. Amino acids: CAWTPLGGRDTGELFF.

This clone was observed a handful of times. This rearrangement joins TRBV4-2 to TRBJ1-4; D is possibly TRBD1 (5 bases). This CDR3 is 14 amino acids long. Germline-derived CDR1 and CDR2 are LGHNA and YNFKEQ. V lost 3 bases, J lost 7 bases, and 12 bases lay in between. The CDR3 DNA sequence: TGTGCCAGCAGCCAGGGGGGGAAGGGTGAAAAACTGTTTTTT. Translated: CASSQGGKGEKLFF.

The V and J genes are TRBV2 and TRBJ1-4, with D tentatively TRBD1 (5 bases). The CDR3 consists of 14 residues. V dropped 6 bases and J dropped 7 bases, with 15 bases sitting between them. Germline CDR1 is SNHLY and CDR2 is FYNNEI. The CDR3 protein is CASRSREGAEKLFF. In nucleotides, the CDR3 is TGTGCCAGCAGGAGCAGGGAAGGTGCTGAAAAACTGTTTTTT.

The rearrangement links TRBV7-6 to TRBJ2-1; no clear D gene. Deletions cut 0 bases from V and 2 bases from J, with 8 bases between. The CDR3 length is 15 residues. Germline V gene sequence: CDR1 SGHVS, CDR2 FNYEAQ. The CDR3 region is CASSLASPPYNEQFF. DNA of the CDR3: TGTGCCAGCAGCTTAGCTAGCCCTCCCTACAATGAGCAGTTCTTC.